These T cell receptor beta chains were read from a single sample in a study of T cell changes during pregnancy in multiple sclerosis. Clones were sequenced by immunoSEQ multiplex PCR, and TCRdb holds only the in-frame ones, with some missing. The table records around 40,000 clones, 90% to 95% of them present only once. Sequenced material: CD4+ T cells from peripheral blood mononuclear cells, taken in the third trimester of pregnancy. These receptors were obtained from a female donor with multiple sclerosis, enrolled in a pregnancy study. Each CDR3 is given with its conserved first and last residue. D genes are given only for firm matches. Size values are once, few and many counts, or a class for expanded clones, and some rows have none.

TRBD1	14	-	TRBV6-5	TRBJ2-7	TGTGCCAGTTCTGATGACAGGGGGCTTTACGAGCAGTACTTC	CASSDDRGLYEQYF
TRBD1	15	-	TRBV28	TRBJ2-5	TGTGCCAGCAGCTGGACAGGGGGTCTTTTCGAGACCCAGTACTTC	CASSWTGGLFETQYF
-	15	few	TRBV9	TRBJ1-1	TGTGCCAGCAGCGCCCTACAGGGTTTGAGGACTGAAGCTTTCTTT	CASSALQGLRTEAFF
-	15	once	TRBV6-5	TRBJ1-3	TGTGCCAGCAGCCAAGACAGGAGTTATGGAAACACCATATATTTT	CASSQDRSYGNTIYF
-	12	-	TRBV28	TRBJ1-1	TGTGCCAGCGAGGGTATGAGCACTGAAGCTTTCTTT	CASEGMSTEAFF
-	10	few	TRBV19	TRBJ1-4	TGTGCCAGTTCAAATGAAAAACTGTTTTTT	CASSNEKLFF
-	12	-	TRBV28	TRBJ2-1	TGTGCCAGCAGCCCCCTAGTCTTGGAGCAGTTCTTC	CASSPLVLEQFF
TRBD1	15	-	TRBV7-9	TRBJ1-1	TGTGCCAGCAGCGTCCCGGGACAGCAGAACACTGAAGCTTTCTTT	CASSVPGQQNTEAFF
TRBD1	15	-	TRBV9	TRBJ1-2	TGTGCCAGCAGCGTGGACAGGGGGAAGCGGGGAGGCTACACCTTC	CASSVDRGKRGGYTF
-	15	-	TRBV9	TRBJ2-3	TGTGCCAGCACCGATAGGGCGGGAATGGTAGATACGCAGTATTTT	CASTDRAGMVDTQYF
-	12	-	TRBV5-5	TRBJ2-7	TGTGCCAGCAGCAGTAGAGGCTACGAGCAGTACTTC	CASSSRGYEQYF
-	16	few	TRBV5-6	TRBJ2-7	TGTGCCAGCAGCTTAGGACCACAGGGACAAACTAACGAGCAGTACTTC	CASSLGPQGQTNEQYF
TRBD2	16	-	TRBV5-4	TRBJ2-5	TGTGCCAGCAGCTCCCAGCCAACTAGCGGGCAAGAGACCCAGTACTTC	CASSSQPTSGQETQYF
TRBD2	15	-	TRBV6-5	TRBJ2-7	TGTGCCAGCAGTTATGCTAGCGGTCCATTACGGGAGCAGTACTTC	CASSYASGPLREQYF
-	16	-	TRBV5-1	TRBJ2-1	TGCGCCAGCAGCCCAGCAGGGCTGAGCTCCTACAATGAGCAGTTCTTC	CASSPAGLSSYNEQFF
TRBD2	15	-	TRBV6-5	TRBJ2-1	TGTGCCAGCAGTAAGACTAGCGGGGGCCACAATGAGCAGTTCTTC	CASSKTSGGHNEQFF
-	13	-	TRBV6-5	TRBJ2-5	TGTGCCAGCGAAACGATTCGTCGGGAGACCCAGTACTTC	CASETIRRETQYF
-	13	-	TRBV7-3	TRBJ2-7	TGTGCCAGCAGCATATCTAGGTGGAGCGAGCAGTACTTC	CASSISRWSEQYF
-	14	-	TRBV7-9	TRBJ2-7	TGTGCCAGCAGCTTAAGGCAGGCTGCCCACGAGCAGTACTTC	CASSLRQAAHEQYF
TRBD1	14	-	TRBV6-5	TRBJ1-6	TGTGCCAGCAGTTGGGACAGAACGAATTCACCCCTCCACTTT	CASSWDRTNSPLHF
-	13	-	TRBV14	TRBJ2-5	TGTGCCAGCAGCCAAGTAGTTCAAGAGACCCAGTACTTC	CASSQVVQETQYF
TRBD2	16	-	TRBV19	TRBJ2-1	TGTGCCAGTAGTAAGGTAGCGGGATCCTCCTACAATGAGCAGTTCTTC	CASSKVAGSSYNEQFF
-	15	-	TRBV18	TRBJ2-7	TGTGCCAGCTCACCACCGCGGAATTCAGGGGGGGAGCAGTACTTC	CASSPPRNSGGEQYF
TRBD2	14	-	TRBV5-1	TRBJ2-3	TGCGCCAGCTCGTGGGGGGGTAACACAGATACGCAGTATTTT	CASSWGGNTDTQYF
-	13	-	TRBV5-1	TRBJ1-1	TGCGCCAGCAGCTTAGCGGGGAGCCTGGAAGCTTTCTTT	CASSLAGSLEAFF